The subject of this entry is one TCR beta chain. The data are from a study of cytomegalovirus exposure and HLA in healthy donors. The primer mix had 60 Vbeta and 13 Jbeta primers. The data were produced by immunoSEQ multiplex PCR, yet TCRdb's version contains in-frame clones alone and is incomplete. The sample features tens of thousands of clones, with roughly 7% in its top ten. V gave up 1 base and J gave up 0 bases, with 10 bases separating them. The CDR3 sequence is 15 residues long. Germline CDR1 and CDR2: SGDLS and YYNGEE. V and J are TRBV9 and TRBJ1-1; D is possibly TRBD1 (6 bases). The clonotype was recovered from a woman aged 40 to 50 in good health and CMV-seronegative. The specimen was PBMCs. The CDR3 DNA follows: TGTGCCAGCAGCGTATCCCAGGGGCTGAACACTGAAGCTTTCTTT. This gives the protein CASSVSQGLNTEAFF.